This passage covers 26 T cell receptor beta chains from one sample sequenced in a study of STAT5B mutations in CD4+ large granular lymphocyte leukemia. Some clones are missing from TCRdb's copy, which holds only in-frame ones; the method was immunoSEQ multiplex PCR. Of 30,000 to 40,000 clones listed, nearly 90% were seen once; the top ten hold less than 3.5%. Sequenced sample: CD4+ T cells from blood buffy coats. These TCRs come from a human donor in good health.

This clone was seen just once. The chain has TRBV5-8 and TRBJ2-2; D is uncertain. V was pared by 3 bases and J by 1 base, with 10 bases between. CDR1 and CDR2 (germline): SGHTS, YDEGEE. The CDR3 consists of 15 residues. CDR3 in amino acids: CASSSWLKNTGELFF. The DNA for the CDR3 is TGTGCCAGCAGCTCCTGGCTCAAGAACACCGGGGAGCTGTTTTTT. Variable domain in full (rest from reference TRBV5-8 and TRBJ2-2): EAGVTQSPTHLIKTRGQQATLRCSPISGHTSVYWYQQALGLGLQFLLWYDEGEERNRGNFPPRFSGRQFPNYSSELNVNALELEDSALYLCASSSWLKNTGELFFGEGSRLTVL.

The J gene is TRBJ1-2, the V gene TRBV29-1, with TRBD1 matching 12 bases. This CDR3 spans 13 amino acids. The V gene end was trimmed by 6 bases and the J gene end by 8 bases; junction bases not matched to a gene: 7. The V gene's germline CDR1 is SQVTM and CDR2 ANQGSEA. CDR3 coding DNA: TGCAGCGTGGCGGGACAGGGGGCACAGGGCTACACCTTC. As protein: CSVAGQGAQGYTF.

The chain links TRBV28 to TRBJ2-7; D gene unclear. CDR1 and CDR2 (germline): MDHEN, SYDVKM. V gave up 1 base and J gave up 2 bases, with 18 bases separating them. This CDR3 has 17 residues. The CDR3 here is CASSLSRGRTATYEQYF. The DNA of the CDR3 is TGTGCCAGCAGTTTATCCCGAGGTAGGACCGCAACCTACGAGCAGTACTTC. Supplemented by reference TRBV28 and TRBJ2-7, the full variable domain reads DVKVTQSSRYLVKRTGEKVFLECVQDMDHENMFWYRQDPGLGLRLIYFSYDVKMKEKGDIPEGYSVSREKKERFSLILESASTNQTSMYLCASSLSRGRTATYEQYFGPGTRLTVT.

The rearrangement links TRBV6-4 to TRBJ2-3, with D hard to call. This CDR3 contains 15 residues. Trimming pared 0 bases from V and 0 bases from J, leaving 7 bases between. Germline V CDR1 and CDR2: MRHNA, SNTAGT. CDR3 residues: CASSDSATSTDTQYF. The CDR3 DNA follows: TGTGCCAGCAGTGACTCTGCTACTAGCACAGATACGCAGTATTTT.

The chain links TRBV10-2 to TRBJ2-7; D tentatively fits TRBD1 or TRBD2 (5 bases each). This CDR3 contains 14 residues. Germline V gene data show CDR1 as WSHSY and CDR2 as SAAADI. Trimming cost V 7 bases and J 0 bases, with 13 bases left between them. CDR3 bases: TGCGCCAGCACCGGGCCCGGGACCTCCTACGAGCAGTACTTC. Its protein product is CASTGPGTSYEQYF.

The CDR3: CASSLFSSSGANVLTF. Here the CDR3 DNA reads TGTGCCAGCAGTTTATTCTCGAGCTCTGGGGCCAACGTCCTGACTTTC. The rearrangement uses TRBV28 and TRBJ2-6; D gene ambiguous. Germline CDR1 MDHEN, CDR2 SYDVKM. This CDR3 spans 16 amino acids. The ends were cut back, 1 base at V and 0 bases at J, with 7 bases in the middle.

The chain joins TRBV25-1 to TRBJ2-1, with a weak D call TRBD1 (7 bases). The CDR3 has 16 residues. Germline V gene sequence: CDR1 MGHDK, CDR2 SYGVNS. V gave up 4 bases and J gave up 4 bases, with 17 bases separating them. CDR3 nucleotide sequence: TGTGCCAGCAGTGCTTTAGGAGGGACAGCTTACAATGAGCAGTTCTTC. Amino acid sequence: CASSALGGTAYNEQFF.

The gene calls are TRBV10-3 and TRBJ2-2; no clear D. Per the germline V gene, CDR1 is ENHRY and CDR2 is SYGVKD. The CDR3 sequence is 14 residues long. The V gene lost 7 bases and the J gene lost 5 bases, with 14 bases spanning the gap. This chain's CDR3 is CAIKTGSKTGELFF. CDR3 bases: TGTGCCATCAAGACGGGCTCAAAGACCGGGGAGCTGTTTTTT.

The rearrangement joins TRBV6-5 to TRBJ2-1, with TRBD2 matching 9 bases. CDR3 length: 14 amino acids. V shed 7 bases, J shed 6 bases, and the junction held 7 bases outside the gene matches. The V gene's germline CDR1 is MNHEY and CDR2 SVGAGI. This chain's CDR3 is CASMTSGAPNEQFF. The CDR3 DNA follows: TGTGCCAGCATGACTAGCGGAGCCCCCAATGAGCAGTTCTTC.

This chain uses TRBV20-1 with TRBJ1-1; no clear D. CDR3 length equals 10 residues. Trimming took off 6 bases at V and 7 bases at J, with 9 bases between the two ends. Per germline, CDR1 DFQATT and CDR2 SNEGSKA (reference sequence). Written as DNA, the CDR3 is TGCAGTGCCACCTTGTATGAAGCTTTCTTT. Protein sequence: CSATLYEAFF.

The chain combines TRBV28 with TRBJ1-1; 7 positions agree with TRBD1. J was trimmed by 1 base and V by 3 bases; bases with no gene match: 2. CDR1 is MDHEN, CDR2 SYDVKM, per germline. CDR3 length equals 14 residues. Here the CDR3 reads CASSLGQKNTEAFF. The CDR3 nucleotides read TGTGCCAGCAGTTTGGGACAGAAGAACACTGAAGCTTTCTTT.

CDR3 sequence (DNA): TGTGCCAGCAGACTACAGGGGGCTTCTGGAAACACCATATATTTT. The encoded protein is CASRLQGASGNTIYF. This chain links TRBV2 with TRBJ1-3; TRBD1 aligns across 9 bases. CDR3 size: 15 residues. Germline assignment: CDR1 SNHLY and CDR2 FYNNEI. After removal of 6 bases from V and 1 base from J, the junction contained 4 bases not matched to a gene.

This chain connects TRBV2 to TRBJ2-5; 8 bases are a match to TRBD2. This CDR3 spans 17 amino acids. Germline V CDR1 and CDR2: SNHLY, FYNNEI. V was clipped by 2 bases and J by 7 bases; unmatched bases: 15. CDR3 in DNA: TGTGCCAGCAGTGAAAGTCGGGGGGGCACAGGGATTGGGACCCAGTACTTC. As protein: CASSESRGGTGIGTQYF.

The rearrangement uses TRBV7-9 and TRBJ1-4; TRBD1 matches 7 bases. Trimming cost V 1 base and J 0 bases; bases outside gene matches: 2. The germline V gene encodes CDR1 SEHNR and CDR2 FQNEAQ (reference sequence). The CDR3 consists of 16 residues. Here the CDR3 reads CASSLGDSTTNEKLFF. The CDR3 region has the DNA TGTGCCAGCAGCTTAGGGGACAGCACAACTAATGAAAAACTGTTTTTT.

The chain joins TRBV10-1 to TRBJ2-1; no clear D gene. CDR1 and CDR2 from the germline V gene are WNHNN and SYGVQD (reference sequence). The ends were cut back, 1 base at V and 5 bases at J, with 6 bases in the middle. This CDR3 region has 13 residues. The CDR3 coding sequence is TGCGCCAGCAGTGAGTTCTCTCACAATGAGCAGTTCTTC. It is translated as CASSEFSHNEQFF.

V gene TRBV11-3 combines with J gene TRBJ2-1; 12 bases align to TRBD2. The J segment lost 7 bases and the V segment lost 3 bases, leaving 7 bases of the junction unmatched. This CDR3 has 16 residues. From germline, CDR1 is SGHNT and CDR2 YENEEA. CDR3 amino acids: CASSFDGLAGRNEQFF. DNA of the CDR3: TGTGCCAGCAGCTTCGACGGACTAGCGGGAAGGAATGAGCAGTTCTTC.

The chain carries TRBV6-5 and TRBJ2-4; tentative D call: TRBD1 (5 bases). Germline V gene data show CDR1 as MNHEY and CDR2 as SVGAGI. The length of the CDR3 is 16 residues. Trimming removed 0 bases at V and 6 bases at J, with 15 bases between. The CDR3 sequence: CASSYSNSGLLNIQYF. The CDR3 DNA follows: TGTGCCAGCAGTTACTCGAATTCAGGGTTACTAAACATTCAGTACTTC.

Worth noting for this clone: The sample has other DNA sequences that encode this CDR3 too. The genes are TRBV7-2 and TRBJ2-3; 11 nucleotides line up with TRBD2. The germline V gene encodes CDR1 SGHTA and CDR2 FQGNSA. With 2 bases clipped from V and 2 bases from J, the junction kept 3 bases outside the gene matches. There are 16 residues in the CDR3. The CDR3 region is CASSLIAGGPTDTQYF. The CDR3 region has the DNA TGTGCCAGCAGCTTAATAGCGGGAGGGCCCACAGATACGCAGTATTTT.

V is TRBV7-2 and J is TRBJ2-1, with 13 positions matching TRBD2. This CDR3 contains 17 residues. Trimming took 6 bases from V and 3 from J; bases not matched to a gene: 8. Germline V CDR1 and CDR2: SGHTA, FQGNSA. CDR3 nucleotide sequence: TGTGCCAGCAGACAAGGGACTAGCGGGACCATCTACAATGAGCAGTTCTTC. The encoded protein is CASRQGTSGTIYNEQFF.

This chain joins TRBV9 and TRBJ2-3; 12 bases line up with TRBD2. The germline V gene has CDR1 SGDLS and CDR2 YYNGEE. The V and J ends lost 4 bases and 0 bases, in that order; junction bases with no gene match: 3. This CDR3 comprises 16 residues. The CDR3: CASSPGTSGSTDTQYF. CDR3 coding DNA: TGTGCCAGCAGCCCGGGGACTAGCGGGAGCACAGATACGCAGTATTTT.

This clone was seen a few times. The chain has TRBV27 and TRBJ2-7; perhaps TRBD1 as D (6 bases). The length of the CDR3 is 15 residues. Trimming stripped 5 bases from V and 7 bases from J, with 21 bases between. Germline CDR1 MNHEY, CDR2 SMNVEV (reference sequence). The CDR3 spells CASSDKTARGREQYF. In nucleotides, the CDR3 is TGTGCCAGCAGTGACAAAACTGCCAGGGGAAGGGAGCAGTACTTC.

CDR3 nucleotides: TGTGCCAGCAGCCAAGATGCAGGGGGCACGGGGGAGCTGTTTTTT. Its translation: CASSQDAGGTGELFF. The V and J genes are TRBV5-4 and TRBJ2-2; 8 bases are shared with TRBD1. The junction had 10 bases not matched to a gene; V was cut back by 4 bases and J by 8 bases. The CDR3 totals 15 residues. The germline CDR1 and CDR2 sequences are SGHNT and YYREEE (reference sequence). The full variable domain, rest sourced from reference TRBV5-4 and TRBJ2-2, is ETGVTQSPTHLIKTRGQQVTLRCSSQSGHNTVSWYQQALGQGPQFIFQYYREEENGRGNFPPRFSGLQFPNYSSELNVNALELDDSALYLCASSQDAGGTGELFFGEGSRLTVL.

This chain uses TRBV28 with TRBJ2-4; D may be TRBD2 (5 bases). The V and J ends lost 2 bases and 6 bases respectively, with 11 bases between them. The CDR3 covers 14 residues. Germline V gene sequence: CDR1 MDHEN, CDR2 SYDVKM. CDR3 DNA: TGTGCCAGCAGTTTAGCAGCGGCTGGAAACATTCAGTACTTC. Its protein product is CASSLAAAGNIQYF.

For the CDR3, the DNA is TGTGCCAGCAGTCCCCCGGGGCTAGTTTACGAGCAGTACTTC. Translation: CASSPPGLVYEQYF. The V gene is TRBV7-2, the J gene TRBJ2-7; tentatively, D is TRBD1 or TRBD2 (5 bases each). V lost 6 bases and J lost 4, with 16 bases in between. The CDR3 length is 14 residues. Germline CDR1 reads SGHTA; CDR2 reads FQGNSA.

The rearrangement uses TRBV10-1 and TRBJ2-2; 7 bases are a match to TRBD2. J gave up 3 bases and V 6 bases, and 4 bases lay outside the gene matches. The CDR3 spans 14 residues. Germline loops: CDR1 WNHNN, CDR2 SYGVQD (reference sequence). The CDR3 here is CASSGTTDTGELFF. The CDR3 DNA sequence: TGCGCCAGCAGCGGGACTACCGACACCGGGGAGCTGTTTTTT.

J is TRBJ1-2 and V is TRBV5-8; D unclear. Germline V gene lookup returns CDR1 SGHTS and CDR2 YDEGEE. V was shortened by 0 bases and J by 1 base, with 4 bases between the two germline ends. The CDR3 consists of 13 residues. For the CDR3, the DNA is TGTGCCAGCAGCTTGGGAGTTAACTATGGCTACACCTTC. Protein product: CASSLGVNYGYTF.